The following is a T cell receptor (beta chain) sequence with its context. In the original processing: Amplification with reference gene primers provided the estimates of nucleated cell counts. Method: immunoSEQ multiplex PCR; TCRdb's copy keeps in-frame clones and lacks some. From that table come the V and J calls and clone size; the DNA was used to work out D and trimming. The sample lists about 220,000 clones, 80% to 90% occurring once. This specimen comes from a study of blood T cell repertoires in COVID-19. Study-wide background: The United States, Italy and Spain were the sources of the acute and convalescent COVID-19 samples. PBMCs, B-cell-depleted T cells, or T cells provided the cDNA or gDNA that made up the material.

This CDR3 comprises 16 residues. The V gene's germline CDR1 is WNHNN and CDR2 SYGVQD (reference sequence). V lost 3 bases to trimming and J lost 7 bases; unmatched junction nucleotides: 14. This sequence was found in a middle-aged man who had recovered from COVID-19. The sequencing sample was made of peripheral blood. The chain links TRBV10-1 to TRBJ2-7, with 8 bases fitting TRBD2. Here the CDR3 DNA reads TGCGCCAGCAGTGACGCCGGGAGGGCTCTACTACGGGAGCAGTACTTC. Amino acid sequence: CASSDAGRALLREQYF.